The clone carrying this T cell receptor beta chain was counted only a few times. Its cognate antigen is unknown. The assay was immunoSEQ multiplex PCR, and TCRdb's table has in-frame clones only and misses some. The sample contains 100,000 or so clones, more than 85% of which appear only once. The donors belonged to the roughly 120-subject validation cohort, separate from the roughly 670-subject first cohort. The sample is drawn from a study of cytomegalovirus exposure and HLA in healthy donors. Study results and caveats: The study labeled 150 or so TCR beta chains cytomegalovirus-associated. The TCR clusters that emerged in the first cohort tended, a later analysis found, to co-occur in the 120 or so validation repertoires. Most sequenced TCRs were rare (though some public TCRs occurred in many donors).

Source material: PBMCs. The receptor was isolated from a woman aged 18-29 years in good health and CMV-seropositive.

The CDR3 DNA sequence: TGTGCCAGCAGTTCCGGGAAAAAAGAGACCCAGTACTTC. It translates to CASSSGKKETQYF. The chain joins TRBV6-6 to TRBJ2-5; D is possibly TRBD2 (5 bases). The germline CDR1 and CDR2 sequences are MNHNY and SVGAGI (reference sequence). V was shortened by 4 bases and J by 3 bases, with 9 bases between the two germline ends. The length of the CDR3 is 13 residues.